The source of this T cell receptor (beta chain) is a study of CD8+CD57+ T cells in acquired aplastic anemia. Patients picked for sequencing had shown CD8+CD57+ cell expansion detected by flow cytometry. TCR beta VDJ and CDR3 were profiled, and genomic DNA was the template. MiXCR, run by TCRdb on the reads, gives a single entry per CDR3 protein. Of 150,000 to 200,000 distinct CDR3 sequences detected, approximately 44% appear once; the ten largest clones hold roughly 3.5%. Losses at the gene ends were 4 bases for V and 5 bases for J; bases not matched to a gene: 8. The CDR3 length is 14 residues. CDR1 and CDR2 (germline): SGDLS, YYNGEE. This clonotype was seen repeatedly, ten times or more.

V gene TRBV9 combines with J gene TRBJ1-1; 7 nucleotides match TRBD1. The receptor comes from a human donor with aplastic anemia. What was sequenced was sorted CD4+, CD8+, or CD8+CD57+ T cells (not recorded which) from PBMCs. The CDR3 is CASSPAQGLTEAFF. The CDR3 DNA reads TGTGCCAGCAGCCCAGCACAGGGGTTGACTGAAGCTTTCTTT.